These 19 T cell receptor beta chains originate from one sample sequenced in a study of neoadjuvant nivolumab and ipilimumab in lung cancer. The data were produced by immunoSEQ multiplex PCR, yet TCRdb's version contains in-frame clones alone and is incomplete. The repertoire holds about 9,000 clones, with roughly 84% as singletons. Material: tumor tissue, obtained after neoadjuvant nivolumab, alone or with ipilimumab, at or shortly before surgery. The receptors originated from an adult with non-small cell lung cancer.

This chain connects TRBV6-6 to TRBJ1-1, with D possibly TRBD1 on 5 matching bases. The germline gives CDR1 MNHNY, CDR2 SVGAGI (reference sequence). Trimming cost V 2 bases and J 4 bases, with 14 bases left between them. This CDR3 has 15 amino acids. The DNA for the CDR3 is TGTGCCAGCAGTTACCGACGGGGGGAAGCCACTGAAGCTTTCTTT. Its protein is CASSYRRGEATEAFF.

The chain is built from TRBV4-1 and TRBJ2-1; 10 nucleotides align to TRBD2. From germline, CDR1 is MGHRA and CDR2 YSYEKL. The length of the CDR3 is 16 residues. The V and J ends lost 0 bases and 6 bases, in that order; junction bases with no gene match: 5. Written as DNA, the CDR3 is TGCGCCAGCAGCCAAGATCGAGCGGGAGGGAGCAATGAGCAGTTCTTC. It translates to CASSQDRAGGSNEQFF.

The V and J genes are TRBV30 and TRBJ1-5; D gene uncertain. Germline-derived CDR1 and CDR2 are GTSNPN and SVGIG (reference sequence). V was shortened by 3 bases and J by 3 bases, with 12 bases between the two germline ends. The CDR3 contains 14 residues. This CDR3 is CAWSRGSANQPQHF. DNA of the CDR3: TGTGCCTGGAGCCGAGGGTCGGCCAATCAGCCCCAGCATTTT. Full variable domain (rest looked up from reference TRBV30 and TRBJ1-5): SQTIHQWPATLVQPVGSPLSLECTVEGTSNPNLYWYRQAAGRGLQLLFYSVGIGQISSEVPQNLSASRPQDRQFILSSKKLLLSDSGFYLCAWSRGSANQPQHFGDGTRLSIL.

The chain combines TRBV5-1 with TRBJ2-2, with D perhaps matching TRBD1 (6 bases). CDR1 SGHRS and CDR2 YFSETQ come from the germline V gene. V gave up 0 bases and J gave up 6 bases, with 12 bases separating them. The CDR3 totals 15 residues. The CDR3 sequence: CASSLDNRDPGELFF. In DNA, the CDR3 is TGCGCCAGCAGCTTGGACAACAGGGACCCCGGGGAGCTGTTTTTT.

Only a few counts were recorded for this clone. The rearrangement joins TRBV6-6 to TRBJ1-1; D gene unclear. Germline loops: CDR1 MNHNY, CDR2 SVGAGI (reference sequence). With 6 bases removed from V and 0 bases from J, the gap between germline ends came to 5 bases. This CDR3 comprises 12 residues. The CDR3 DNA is TGTGCCAGCAGGTTATTGAACACTGAAGCTTTCTTT. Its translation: CASRLLNTEAFF.

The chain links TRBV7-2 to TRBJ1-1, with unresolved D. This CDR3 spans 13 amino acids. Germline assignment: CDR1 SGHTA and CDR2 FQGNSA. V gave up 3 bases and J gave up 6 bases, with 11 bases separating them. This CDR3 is CASSFTPGAEAFF. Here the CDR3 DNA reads TGTGCCAGCAGCTTTACTCCGGGAGCTGAAGCTTTCTTT.

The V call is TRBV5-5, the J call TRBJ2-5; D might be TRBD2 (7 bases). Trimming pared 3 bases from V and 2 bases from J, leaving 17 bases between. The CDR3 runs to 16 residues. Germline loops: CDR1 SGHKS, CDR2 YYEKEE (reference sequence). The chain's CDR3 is CASSSGGGSPQETQYF. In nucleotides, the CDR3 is TGTGCCAGCAGCTCAGGCGGGGGCAGTCCGCAAGAGACCCAGTACTTC.

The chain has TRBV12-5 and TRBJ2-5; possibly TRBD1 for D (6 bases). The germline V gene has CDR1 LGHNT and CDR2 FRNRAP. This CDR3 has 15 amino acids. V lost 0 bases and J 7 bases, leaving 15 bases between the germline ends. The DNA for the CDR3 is TGTGCTAGTGGTTTGGTACGGGACACCCAGGCGACCCAGTACTTC. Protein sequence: CASGLVRDTQATQYF.

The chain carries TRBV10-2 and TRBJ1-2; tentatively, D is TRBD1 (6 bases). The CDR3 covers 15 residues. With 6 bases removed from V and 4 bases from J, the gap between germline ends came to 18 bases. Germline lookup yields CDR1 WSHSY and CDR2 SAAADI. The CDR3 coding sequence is TGCGCCAGCAGCTTAGAGCTGACAGGTTCCTATGGCTACACCTTC. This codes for CASSLELTGSYGYTF.

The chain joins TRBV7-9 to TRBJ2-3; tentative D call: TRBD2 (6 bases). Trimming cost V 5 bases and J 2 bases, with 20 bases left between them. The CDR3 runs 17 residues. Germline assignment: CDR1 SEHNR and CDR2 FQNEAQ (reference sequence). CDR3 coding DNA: TGTGCCAGCAGCCCGCGGGGAGATTCGTTGGACACAGATACGCAGTATTTT. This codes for CASSPRGDSLDTDTQYF.

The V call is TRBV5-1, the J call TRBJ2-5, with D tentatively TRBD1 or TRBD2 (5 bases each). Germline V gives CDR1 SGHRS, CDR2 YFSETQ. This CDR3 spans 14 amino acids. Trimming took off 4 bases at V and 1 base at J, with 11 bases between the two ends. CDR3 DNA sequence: TGCGCCAGCAGCATAGGGGACCGCCAAGAGACCCAGTACTTC. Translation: CASSIGDRQETQYF.

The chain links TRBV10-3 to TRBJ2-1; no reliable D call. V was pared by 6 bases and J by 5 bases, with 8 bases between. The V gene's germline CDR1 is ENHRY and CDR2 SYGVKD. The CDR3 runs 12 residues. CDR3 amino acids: CAIRDGNNEQFF. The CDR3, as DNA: TGTGCCATCAGGGACGGAAACAATGAGCAGTTCTTC.

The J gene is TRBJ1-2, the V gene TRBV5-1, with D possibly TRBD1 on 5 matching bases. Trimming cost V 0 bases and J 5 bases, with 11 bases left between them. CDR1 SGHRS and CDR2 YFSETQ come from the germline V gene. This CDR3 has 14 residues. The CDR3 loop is CASSLEGSGYGYTF. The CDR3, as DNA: TGCGCCAGCAGCTTGGAGGGGTCAGGGTATGGCTACACCTTC. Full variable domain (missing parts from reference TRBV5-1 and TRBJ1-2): KAGVTQTPRYLIKTRGQQVTLSCSPISGHRSVSWYQQTPGQGLQFLFEYFSETQRNKGNFPGRFSGRQFSNSRSEMNVSTLELGDSALYLCASSLEGSGYGYTFGSGTRLTVV.

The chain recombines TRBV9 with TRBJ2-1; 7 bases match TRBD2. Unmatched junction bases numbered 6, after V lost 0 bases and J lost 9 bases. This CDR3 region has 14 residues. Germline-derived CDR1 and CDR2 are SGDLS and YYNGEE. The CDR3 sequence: CASSVGLAKGEQFF. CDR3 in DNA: TGTGCCAGCAGCGTAGGACTAGCCAAGGGTGAGCAGTTCTTC. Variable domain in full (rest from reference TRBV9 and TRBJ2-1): DSGVTQTPKHLITATGQRVTLRCSPRSGDLSVYWYQQSLDQGLQFLIQYYNGEERAKGNILERFSAQQFPDLHSELNLSSLELGDSALYFCASSVGLAKGEQFFGPGTRLTVL.

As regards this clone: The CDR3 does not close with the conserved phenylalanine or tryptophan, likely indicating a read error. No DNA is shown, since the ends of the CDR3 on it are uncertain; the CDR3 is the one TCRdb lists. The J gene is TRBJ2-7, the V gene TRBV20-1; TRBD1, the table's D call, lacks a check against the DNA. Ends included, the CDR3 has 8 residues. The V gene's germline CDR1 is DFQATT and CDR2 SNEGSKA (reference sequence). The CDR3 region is CSAREQAL.

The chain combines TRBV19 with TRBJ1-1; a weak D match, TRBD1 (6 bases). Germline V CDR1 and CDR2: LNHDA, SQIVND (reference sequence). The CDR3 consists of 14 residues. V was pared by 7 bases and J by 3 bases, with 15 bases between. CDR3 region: CASIPRGLDTEAFF. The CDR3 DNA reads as TGTGCCAGTATTCCCCGGGGGCTGGACACTGAAGCTTTCTTT.

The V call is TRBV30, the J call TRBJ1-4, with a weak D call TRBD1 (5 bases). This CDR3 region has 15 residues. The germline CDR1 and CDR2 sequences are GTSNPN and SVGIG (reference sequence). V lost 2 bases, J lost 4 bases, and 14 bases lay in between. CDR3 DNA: TGTGCCTGGAGTCTAAAAGGGGCGGGTAATGAAAAACTGTTTTTT. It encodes CAWSLKGAGNEKLFF. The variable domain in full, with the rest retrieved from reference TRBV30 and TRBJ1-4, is SQTIHQWPATLVQPVGSPLSLECTVEGTSNPNLYWYRQAAGRGLQLLFYSVGIGQISSEVPQNLSASRPQDRQFILSSKKLLLSDSGFYLCAWSLKGAGNEKLFFGSGTQLSVL.

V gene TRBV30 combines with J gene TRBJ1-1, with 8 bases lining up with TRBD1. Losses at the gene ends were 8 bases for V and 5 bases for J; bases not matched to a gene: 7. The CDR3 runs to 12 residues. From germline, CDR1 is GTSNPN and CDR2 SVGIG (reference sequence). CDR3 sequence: CAGLTGDTEAFF. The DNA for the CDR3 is TGTGCCGGACTGACAGGGGATACTGAAGCTTTCTTT.

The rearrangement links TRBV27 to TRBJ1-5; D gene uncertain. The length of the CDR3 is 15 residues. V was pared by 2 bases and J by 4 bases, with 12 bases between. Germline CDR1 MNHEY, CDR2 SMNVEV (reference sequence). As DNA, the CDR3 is TGTGCCAGCAGTTTACTAGGGTTAATGAATCAGCCCCAGCATTTT. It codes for CASSLLGLMNQPQHF.